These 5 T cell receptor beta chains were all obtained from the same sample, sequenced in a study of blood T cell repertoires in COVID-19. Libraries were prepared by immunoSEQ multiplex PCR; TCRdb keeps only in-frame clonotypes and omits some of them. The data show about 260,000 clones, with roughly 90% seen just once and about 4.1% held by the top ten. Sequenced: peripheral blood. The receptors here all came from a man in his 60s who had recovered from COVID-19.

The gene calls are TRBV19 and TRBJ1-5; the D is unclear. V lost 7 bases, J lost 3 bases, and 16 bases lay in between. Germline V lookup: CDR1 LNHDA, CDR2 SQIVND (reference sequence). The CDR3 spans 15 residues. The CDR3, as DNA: TGTGCCAGTACCCCATCGGAGGGATCCAATCAGCCCCAGCATTTT. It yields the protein CASTPSEGSNQPQHF.

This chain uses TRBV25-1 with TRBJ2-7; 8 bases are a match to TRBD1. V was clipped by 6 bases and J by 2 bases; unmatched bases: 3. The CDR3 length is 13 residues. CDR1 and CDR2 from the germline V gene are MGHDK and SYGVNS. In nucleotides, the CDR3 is TGTGCCAGCAGCCACAGGGGGGCCTACGAGCAGTACTTC. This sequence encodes CASSHRGAYEQYF.

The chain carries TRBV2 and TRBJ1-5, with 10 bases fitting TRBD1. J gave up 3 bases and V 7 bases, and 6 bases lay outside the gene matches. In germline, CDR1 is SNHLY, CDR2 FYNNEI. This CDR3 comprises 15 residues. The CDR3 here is CASTGDRGVNQPQHF. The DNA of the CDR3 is TGTGCCAGCACGGGGGACAGGGGAGTCAATCAGCCCCAGCATTTT.

The CDR3 is CSVAPGSNQPQHF. The CDR3 region has the DNA TGCAGCGTAGCCCCAGGTAGCAATCAGCCCCAGCATTTT. The gene calls are TRBV29-1 and TRBJ1-5, with unresolved D. The CDR3 is 13 residues long. CDR1 SQVTM and CDR2 ANQGSEA come from the germline V gene. V was cut by 6 bases and J by 0 bases, with 9 bases left in between.

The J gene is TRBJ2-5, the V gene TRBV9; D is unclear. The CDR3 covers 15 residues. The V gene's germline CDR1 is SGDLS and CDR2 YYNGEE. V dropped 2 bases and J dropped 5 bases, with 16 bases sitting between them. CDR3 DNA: TGTGCCAGCAGCGTCGCCCCCGGAATCGGGGAGACCCAGTACTTC. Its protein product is CASSVAPGIGETQYF.